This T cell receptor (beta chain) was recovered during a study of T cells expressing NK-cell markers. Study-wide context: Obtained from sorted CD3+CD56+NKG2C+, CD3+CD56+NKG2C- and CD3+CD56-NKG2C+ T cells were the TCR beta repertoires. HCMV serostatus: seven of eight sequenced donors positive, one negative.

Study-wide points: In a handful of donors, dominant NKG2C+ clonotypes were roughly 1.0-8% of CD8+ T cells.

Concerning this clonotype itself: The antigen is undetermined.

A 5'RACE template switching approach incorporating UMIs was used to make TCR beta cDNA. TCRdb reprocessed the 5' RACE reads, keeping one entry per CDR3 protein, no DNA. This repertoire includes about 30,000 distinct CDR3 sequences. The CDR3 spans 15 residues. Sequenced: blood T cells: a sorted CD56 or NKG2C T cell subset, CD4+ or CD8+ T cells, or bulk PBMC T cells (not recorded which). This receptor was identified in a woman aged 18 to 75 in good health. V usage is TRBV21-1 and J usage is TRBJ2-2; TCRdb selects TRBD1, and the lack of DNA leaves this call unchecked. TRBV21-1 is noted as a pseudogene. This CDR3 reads CASPYLQGASGELFF.